These 2 T cell receptor beta chains came from one sample sequenced in a study of read filtering for tumor transcriptome and immune sequencing. Molecular barcoded adaptors covering alpha/delta and beta/gamma chains were used on approximately 440 ng RNA. TCRdb ran MiXCR on the reads and lists one entry per CDR3 protein. The repertoire holds more than 12,000 distinct CDR3 sequences, with around 21% as singletons. The sequencing input was a population of CD138-negative cells sorted from bone marrow. Receptors were obtained from a donor at least 40 years old with multiple myeloma.

This clonotype has a handful of counts. This chain joins TRBV30 and TRBJ2-7; 7 bases are shared with TRBD1. In germline, CDR1 is GTSNPN, CDR2 SVGIG (reference sequence). The CDR3 extends over 14 amino acids. V gave up 1 base and J gave up 5 bases; unmatched junction bases: 8. CDR3 loop: CAWSGGPGQDEQYF. The CDR3 nucleotides are TGTGCCTGGAGTGGCGGTCCTGGACAGGACGAGCAGTACTTC.

This clonotype has more than one count but fewer than ten. Germline and junction disagree at one end, which may indicate a read error. The rearrangement joins TRBV12-5 to TRBJ2-7; D uncertain. This CDR3 has 14 residues. Per germline, CDR1 LGHNT and CDR2 FRNRAP. The CDR3 sequence: CASGLGPPSDEQYF. For the CDR3, the DNA is TGTGCTAGTGGTCTGGGCCCACCCTCCGACGAGCAGTACTTC. Filled out from reference TRBV12-5 and TRBJ2-7, the complete variable domain reads DARVTQTPRHKVTEMGQEVTMRCQPILGHNTVFWYRQTMMQGLELLAYFRNRAPLDDSGMPKDRFSAEMPDATLATLKIQPSEPRDSAVYFCASGLGPPSDEQYFGPGTRLTVT.